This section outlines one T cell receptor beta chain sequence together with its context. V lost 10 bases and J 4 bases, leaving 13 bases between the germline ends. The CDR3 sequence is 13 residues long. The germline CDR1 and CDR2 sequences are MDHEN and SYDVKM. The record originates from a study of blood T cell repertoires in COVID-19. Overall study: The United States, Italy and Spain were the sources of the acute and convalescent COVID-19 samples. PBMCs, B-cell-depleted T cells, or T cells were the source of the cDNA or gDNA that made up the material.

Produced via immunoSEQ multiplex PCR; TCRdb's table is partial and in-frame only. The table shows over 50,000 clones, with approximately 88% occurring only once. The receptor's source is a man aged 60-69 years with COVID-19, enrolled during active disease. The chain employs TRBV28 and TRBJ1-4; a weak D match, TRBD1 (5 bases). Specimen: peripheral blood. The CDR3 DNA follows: TGTGCCACGGGGTCGGGGGATAATGAAAAACTGTTTTTT. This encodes CATGSGDNEKLFF.